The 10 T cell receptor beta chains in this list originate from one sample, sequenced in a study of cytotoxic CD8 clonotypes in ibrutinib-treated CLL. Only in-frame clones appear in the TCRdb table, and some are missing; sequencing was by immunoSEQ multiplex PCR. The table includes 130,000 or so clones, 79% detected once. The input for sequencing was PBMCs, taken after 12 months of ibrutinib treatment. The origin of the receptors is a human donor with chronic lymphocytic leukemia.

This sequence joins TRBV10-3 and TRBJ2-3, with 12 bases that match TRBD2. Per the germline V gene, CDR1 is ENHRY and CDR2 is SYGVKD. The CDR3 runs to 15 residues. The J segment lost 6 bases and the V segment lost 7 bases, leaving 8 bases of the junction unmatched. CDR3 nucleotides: TGTGCCATCAAGGCTAGCGGGAGGGCGTCGGATACGCAGTATTTT. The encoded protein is CAIKASGRASDTQYF.

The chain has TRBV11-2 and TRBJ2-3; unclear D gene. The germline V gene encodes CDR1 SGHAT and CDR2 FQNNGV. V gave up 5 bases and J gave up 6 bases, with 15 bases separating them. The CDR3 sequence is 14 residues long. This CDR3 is CASSPWLGPDTQYF. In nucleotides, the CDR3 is TGTGCCAGCAGCCCGTGGCTAGGGCCCGATACGCAGTATTTT.

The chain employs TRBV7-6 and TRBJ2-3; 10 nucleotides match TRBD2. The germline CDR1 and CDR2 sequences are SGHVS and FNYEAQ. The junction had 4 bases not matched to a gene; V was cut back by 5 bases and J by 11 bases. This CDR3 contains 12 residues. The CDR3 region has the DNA TGTGCCAGCAGCCCACTAGCGGGACTGCAGTATTTT. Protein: CASSPLAGLQYF.

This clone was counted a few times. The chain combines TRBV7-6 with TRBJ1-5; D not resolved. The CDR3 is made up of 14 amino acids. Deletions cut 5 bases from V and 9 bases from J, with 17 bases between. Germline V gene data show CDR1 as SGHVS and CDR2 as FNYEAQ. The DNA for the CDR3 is TGTGCCAGCAGCCCGGCGGCGGGCTCATGGCCCCAGCATTTT. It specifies CASSPAAGSWPQHF. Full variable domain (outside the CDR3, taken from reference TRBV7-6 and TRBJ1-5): GAGVSQSPRYKVTKRGQDVALRCDPISGHVSLYWYRQALGQGPEFLTYFNYEAQQDKSGLPNDRFSAERPEGSISTLTIQRTEQRDSAMYRCASSPAAGSWPQHFGDGTRLSIL.

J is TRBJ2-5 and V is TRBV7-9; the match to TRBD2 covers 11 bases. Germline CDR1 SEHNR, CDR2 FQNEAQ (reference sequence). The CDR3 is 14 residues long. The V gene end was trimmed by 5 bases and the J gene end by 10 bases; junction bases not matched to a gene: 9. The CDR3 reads CASSLNTGTSGQYF. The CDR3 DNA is TGTGCCAGCAGCCTAAATACCGGGACTAGCGGCCAGTACTTC. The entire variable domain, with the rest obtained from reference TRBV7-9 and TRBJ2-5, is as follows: DTGVSQNPRHKITKRGQNVTFRCDPISEHNRLYWYRQTLGQGPEFLTYFQNEAQLEKSRLLSDRFSAERPKGSFSTLEIQRTEQGDSAMYLCASSLNTGTSGQYFGPGTRLLVL.

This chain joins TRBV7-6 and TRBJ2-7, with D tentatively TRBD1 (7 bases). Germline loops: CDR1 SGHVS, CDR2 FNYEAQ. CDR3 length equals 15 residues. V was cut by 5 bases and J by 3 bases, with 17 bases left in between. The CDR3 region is CASSLETGRDYEQYF. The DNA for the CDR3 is TGTGCCAGCAGCCTGGAGACAGGGCGGGACTACGAGCAGTACTTC. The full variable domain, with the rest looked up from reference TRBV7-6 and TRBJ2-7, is GAGVSQSPRYKVTKRGQDVALRCDPISGHVSLYWYRQALGQGPEFLTYFNYEAQQDKSGLPNDRFSAERPEGSISTLTIQRTEQRDSAMYRCASSLETGRDYEQYFGPGTRLTVT.

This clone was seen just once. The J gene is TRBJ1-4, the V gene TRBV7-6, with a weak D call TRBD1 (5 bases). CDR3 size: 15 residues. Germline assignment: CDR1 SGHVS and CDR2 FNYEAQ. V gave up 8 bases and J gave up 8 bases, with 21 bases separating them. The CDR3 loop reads CASAKEWGGYEKLFF. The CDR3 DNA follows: TGTGCCAGCGCAAAAGAATGGGGGGGGTACGAAAAACTGTTTTTT.

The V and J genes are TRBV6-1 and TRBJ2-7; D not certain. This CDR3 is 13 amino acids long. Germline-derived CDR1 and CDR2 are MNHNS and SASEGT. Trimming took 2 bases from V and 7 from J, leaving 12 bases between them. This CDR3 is CASSERAQREQYF. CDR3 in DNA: TGTGCCAGCAGTGAACGGGCGCAGAGGGAGCAGTACTTC.

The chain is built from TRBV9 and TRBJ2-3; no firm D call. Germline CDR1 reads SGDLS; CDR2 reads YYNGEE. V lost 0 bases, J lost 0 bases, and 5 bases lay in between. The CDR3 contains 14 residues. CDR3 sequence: CASSVGLSTDTQYF. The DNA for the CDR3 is TGTGCCAGCAGCGTAGGGTTGAGCACAGATACGCAGTATTTT.

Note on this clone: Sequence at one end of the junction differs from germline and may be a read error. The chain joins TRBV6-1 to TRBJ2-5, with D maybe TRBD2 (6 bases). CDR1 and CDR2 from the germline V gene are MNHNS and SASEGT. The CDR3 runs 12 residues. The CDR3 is CASSERGIPRDF. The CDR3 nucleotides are TGTGCCAGCAGTGAACGCGGGATACCCAGGGACTTC.